The present T cell receptor (beta chain) was sequenced within a study of T cells after somatic rescue of genetic block. Profiled with immunoSEQ multiplex PCR; TCRdb holds only in-frame clones, not every one. The table includes approximately 14,000 clones, over 60% detected once. This clone showed up just a few times. V was pared by 3 bases and J by 6 bases, with 9 bases between. This CDR3 is built from 13 residues. The germline V gene encodes CDR1 MNHEY and CDR2 SMNVEV (reference sequence). The genes are TRBV27 and TRBJ1-5; no definite D call. Sequenced: peripheral blood mononuclear cells (PBMCs). The receptor's source is a man between 18 and 29 years old. The DNA for the CDR3 is TGTGCCAGCAGTTTCCGGGTTGCTCAGCCCCAGCATTTT. Amino acid sequence: CASSFRVAQPQHF.